This T cell receptor (beta chain) was captured by sequencing in a study of graft-versus-host responses after intestinal transplantation (dated by TCRdb to the early 2020s). About the full investigation: Multivisceral, liver-intestinal, or isolated intestinal transplants were received by the recipients. Every recipient was given anti-thymocyte globulin induction, followed by around three years of maintenance tacrolimus and steroids. Bulk TCR-beta CDR3 sequencing was used to track graft-versus-host and host-versus-graft alloreactive T cell clones in the graft, circulation and bone marrow after intestinal transplantation. Alloreactive clones were identified by sequencing pre-transplant mixed lymphocyte reaction products and comparing them with unstimulated pre-transplant donor and recipient T cells. A cohort of 20 to 25 intestinal transplant recipients, including one retransplant, was enrolled, and a few patients lacking pretransplant specimens were excluded. Donor T cell macrochimerism was defined as a peak of at least 4% donor T cells among recipient peripheral blood mononuclear cells. Rather than being sequenced by the commercial service, samples from a few later patients were sequenced in-house on an Illumina MiSeq and processed with MiXCR. Beyond this particular receptor, the publication reports: The relatively low number and heterogeneity of intestinal transplant patients limited the conclusions. In the allografts of patients with donor T cell macrochimerism, GvH to HvG T cell clonal ratios were high. GvH clones were detected in recipient bone marrow, and some of these GvH clones were observed earlier in ileal mucosa or blood, consistent with an intestinal mucosal origin. Early after transplant, peak levels of circulating GvH clones were found to be associated with declines in HvG clones.

In light of the paper, this sample's time point label describes: cells obtained before transplantation from donor or recipient. CD3+CD4+ and CD3+CD8+ populations were FACS-sorted from unstimulated pre-transplant donor and recipient cells taken from spleen or lymph nodes. The receptor library was made with the immunoSEQ multiplex PCR assay. For most patients, genomic DNA was isolated using the Qiagen DNeasy Blood and Tissue Kit and was shipped frozen to Adaptive Biotechnologies for TCR sequencing. High-throughput TCR-beta CDR3 sequencing of genomic DNA from most patients was performed by Adaptive Biotechnologies. The paper's processing steps were these. Adaptive's ImmunoSEQ software supplied the TCR sequencing data for approximately 18 patients, while MiXCR and VDJtools were used to process a few other patients. To correct CD4 versus CD8 sorting errors, any sequence found in both subsets at a frequency ratio below 5:1 was removed. Because the origin of CDR3 nucleotide sequences shared between donor and recipient could not be assigned, those sequences were removed. To count as alloreactive, a clone needed at least 2-fold expansion over unstimulated cells and a minimum CFSE-low frequency of 0.002% (template counts) or 0.001% (read counts). A clone was considered mappable if detected in the sequenced pre-transplant spleen, lymph node, or MLR CFSE-low populations of the donor or recipient. Cumulative frequency of alloreactive clones was calculated as a percentage of all sequences weighted by copy number. This immuneACCESS table, as held by TCRdb, lists in-frame sequences with V and J called but not all clones. Of the missing ones, under half trace to an unresolved V gene in checked studies; the others have no known cause. That table gives V, J and clone size, and the DNA gave D and trimming. This sample has about 73,000 clones in its table, and almost 90% of those were observed once. Roughly 3.9% of the sample is held by the ten biggest clonotypes.

The germline V gene provides CDR1 SNHLY and CDR2 FYNNEI. Measured from the cysteine to the phenylalanine, the CDR3 is 15 residues long. The read is trimmed to its CDR3 DNA, 45 bases read in frame from base 1. The trim is 7 bases for V and 1 base for J, with a gap of 13 bases between the germline ends. The count of this clone is one. The antigen this receptor binds is unknown. There are no base qualities to consult, and no much larger clone falls within one base. The V and J segments used are TRBV2 and TRBJ2-2; matching of 6 bases hints at TRBD2 as the D gene. This clonotype was sampled from a human donor who was the organ donor for an intestinal transplant. The sample was unstimulated CD8+ T cells sorted from spleen or lymph node cells, taken before transplant. The DNA sequence is given as TGTGCCAGCACGGCGGGACTTATGAACACCGGGGAGCTGTTTTTT. Protein translation: CASTAGLMNTGELFF. Extended through the reference TRBV2 and TRBJ2-2 proteins, this CDR3 yields the full variable domain: EPEVTQTPSHQVTQMGQEVILRCVPISNHLYFYWYRQILGQKVEFLVSFYNNEISEKSEIFDDQFSVERPDGSNFTLKIRSTKLEDSAMYFCASTAGLMNTGELFFGEGSRLTVL.